This T cell receptor (beta chain) was recorded in a study of CD8 T cells in ankylosing spondylitis. Study results and caveats: Clones linked to disease were reported to show significant enrichment in matched ankylosing spondylitis synovial fluid. Seemingly distinctive of ankylosing spondylitis blood was a TCR beta motif formed by eight highly homologous variants.

Each CDR3 protein gets one entry after TCRdb re-called the 5' RACE reads with MiXCR. The repertoire has about 480,000 distinct CDR3 sequences, 15% to 20% of them found once; the top ten carry 0.95% to 1.1%. V lost 2 bases and J lost 3, with 17 bases in between. This CDR3 is 16 amino acids long. CDR1 is KGHSH, CDR2 LQKENI, per germline. As to this clonotype: What it recognizes is unknown.

The rearrangement uses TRBV18 and TRBJ2-7; D gene ambiguous. The sequence was collected from a male donor with ankylosing spondylitis. The source material was blood, either unsorted or a sorted T cell fraction (not recorded which). Here the CDR3 reads CASSPAIPTLVYEQYF. CDR3 bases: TGTGCCAGCTCACCAGCCATCCCGACCCTAGTCTACGAGCAGTACTTC.